A single sample gave rise to the 24 T cell receptor beta chains below, sequenced in a study of blood T cell repertoires in COVID-19. The data were produced by immunoSEQ multiplex PCR, yet TCRdb's version contains in-frame clones alone and is incomplete. The sample contains tens of thousands of clones, 80% to 90% of which appear only once. The sample comprised peripheral blood. These receptors all come from a man aged 35 to 55 with acute or convalescent COVID-19.

This chain connects TRBV5-1 to TRBJ2-2; D may be TRBD2 (5 bases). Germline-derived CDR1 and CDR2 are SGHRS and YFSETQ. The germline V and J ends were trimmed by 0 bases and 7 bases, with 10 bases remaining between them. The CDR3 has 14 amino acids. The CDR3 DNA is TGCGCCAGCAGCTTGGCCGGGGTGGACGGGGAGCTGTTTTTT. It codes for CASSLAGVDGELFF.

The rearrangement joins TRBV6-5 to TRBJ1-6; D ambiguous. The germline V gene has CDR1 MNHEY and CDR2 SVGAGI. There are 15 residues in the CDR3. The V end lost 7 bases, the J end lost 9 bases, and 19 bases lay between the germline ends. The CDR3 protein is CASKPTGGSGSPLHF. The CDR3 DNA follows: TGTGCCAGCAAGCCCACCGGTGGGTCGGGTTCACCCCTCCACTTT.

J is TRBJ2-3 and V is TRBV15, with a weak D call TRBD2 (6 bases). This CDR3 contains 17 residues. The V gene's germline CDR1 is LNHNV and CDR2 YYDKDF (reference sequence). V lost 0 bases, J lost 0 bases, and 13 bases lay in between. CDR3 residues: CATSRDAGSGSTDTQYF. The CDR3 DNA follows: TGTGCCACCAGCAGAGATGCGGGGTCCGGGAGCACAGATACGCAGTATTTT.

V usage is TRBV7-2 and J usage is TRBJ1-2; no firm D call. The germline V gene encodes CDR1 SGHTA and CDR2 FQGNSA. The CDR3 runs 14 residues. The V end lost 4 bases, the J end lost 4 bases, and 13 bases lay between the germline ends. CDR3 sequence reads: CASSSRGEPYGYTF. The CDR3 DNA reads as TGTGCCAGCAGCTCCCGGGGAGAGCCCTATGGCTACACCTTC.

The genes are TRBV29-1 and TRBJ1-4, with a possible D match to TRBD1 (6 bases). The CDR3 runs to 12 residues. CDR1 SQVTM and CDR2 ANQGSEA come from the germline V gene. Trimming left V 7 bases short and J 6 bases short, with 12 bases between. This CDR3 reads CSGGGGDEKLFF. The CDR3 DNA reads TGCAGCGGAGGGGGTGGGGATGAAAAACTGTTTTTT.

The genes are TRBV5-4 and TRBJ1-2, with D possibly TRBD1 on 6 matching bases. Trimming removed 0 bases from V and 12 bases from J, with 15 bases in between. The CDR3 spans 13 residues. Germline V lookup: CDR1 SGHNT, CDR2 YYREEE (reference sequence). The CDR3 reads CASSLAGTLVNTF. DNA for the CDR3: TGTGCCAGCAGCTTGGCCGGGACACTAGTGAACACCTTC.

The V gene is TRBV9, the J gene TRBJ2-2; TRBD1 is a possible D gene (7 bases). V was clipped by 2 bases and J by 5 bases, with 13 bases between them. The CDR3 spans 15 residues. Germline V gives CDR1 SGDLS, CDR2 YYNGEE. The CDR3 DNA reads TGTGCCAGCAGCGTGCCCCAGGGGGGAACCGGGGAGCTGTTTTTT. Its translation: CASSVPQGGTGELFF.

Concerning this clone itself: This CDR3 fails to terminate in the conserved phenylalanine or tryptophan, so it likely reflects a read error. It is unclear where the CDR3 begins or ends on the DNA, so no DNA is shown, and the CDR3 is as TCRdb lists it. V and J are TRBV2 and TRBJ1-1; the table's D call, TRBD1, has no DNA check behind it. Termini included, the CDR3 measures 13 amino acids. CDR1 and CDR2 (germline): SNHLY, FYNNEI. The CDR3 reads CASSESGTGSALA.

V usage is TRBV28 and J usage is TRBJ1-4, with 9 bases identical to TRBD1. The ends lost 1 base at V and 8 bases at J; junction bases unmatched: 2. Germline CDR1 MDHEN, CDR2 SYDVKM. The CDR3 spans 14 residues. The CDR3 here is CASSLLDRGEKLFF. The DNA of the CDR3 is TGTGCCAGCAGTTTATTGGACAGGGGCGAAAAACTGTTTTTT.

The V and J genes are TRBV7-3 and TRBJ2-3, with a possible D match to TRBD1 (6 bases). With 2 bases removed from V and 5 bases from J, the gap between germline ends came to 14 bases. CDR1 and CDR2 from the germline V gene are SGHTA and FQGTGA. The CDR3 sequence is 15 residues long. The CDR3 loop reads CASSLGSLGGDTQYF. CDR3 DNA: TGTGCCAGCAGCTTAGGGTCACTAGGGGGAGATACGCAGTATTTT.

J is TRBJ2-5 and V is TRBV28, with 7 bases identical to TRBD2. The CDR3 extends over 14 amino acids. The germline V gene has CDR1 MDHEN and CDR2 SYDVKM. V lost 6 bases, J lost 4 bases, and 8 bases stayed unmatched. The CDR3 nucleotides are TGTGCCAGCAGCCTGGGGAGGGGTGGAGAGACCCAGTACTTC. As protein: CASSLGRGGETQYF.

The V and J genes are TRBV18 and TRBJ1-4, with D perhaps TRBD1 (5 bases). Germline CDR1 is KGHSH and CDR2 is LQKENI. Trimming left V 0 bases short and J 14 bases short, with 13 bases between. This CDR3 has 13 amino acids. CDR3 DNA sequence: TGTGCCAGCTCACCACCGTCCAGGGTTGAGCTGTTTTTT. Residues: CASSPPSRVELFF.

The J gene is TRBJ2-7, the V gene TRBV7-3; 8 nucleotides align to TRBD1. The CDR3 loop spans 13 amino acids. V dropped 4 bases and J dropped 6; count of bases not matched to a gene: 5. CDR1 and CDR2 from the germline V gene are SGHTA and FQGTGA. In nucleotides, the CDR3 is TGTGCCAGCAGCTCCTGGACAGGGAGCGAGCAGTACTTC. It is translated as CASSSWTGSEQYF. Full variable domain (missing parts from reference TRBV7-3 and TRBJ2-7): GAGVSQTPSNKVTEKGKYVELRCDPISGHTALYWYRQSLGQGPEFLIYFQGTGAADDSGLPNDRFFAVRPEGSVSTLKIQRTERGDSAVYLCASSSWTGSEQYFGPGTRLTVT.

On this clone: Other DNA sequences of this sample code for an identical CDR3. The rearrangement joins TRBV12-5 to TRBJ1-2; D gene ambiguous. CDR3 length: 12 residues. V was pared by 3 bases and J by 0 bases, with 2 bases between. Germline CDR1 and CDR2: LGHNT and FRNRAP. The CDR3: CASGFSNYGYTF. Written as DNA, the CDR3 is TGTGCTAGTGGTTTCTCTAACTATGGCTACACCTTC.

This clone was seen only a few times. This chain uses TRBV5-4 with TRBJ1-2; a possible D gene is TRBD1 (5 bases). Germline V gene data show CDR1 as SGHNT and CDR2 as YYREEE (reference sequence). Deletions cut 1 base from V and 2 bases from J, with 9 bases between. The length of the CDR3 is 14 residues. The CDR3 spells CASSLRGKNYGYTF. CDR3 nucleotide sequence: TGTGCCAGCAGCTTGCGGGGGAAGAACTATGGCTACACCTTC.

The gene calls are TRBV6-5 and TRBJ1-1, with no clear D. This CDR3 has 13 amino acids. V lost 5 bases to trimming and J lost 1 base, with 8 bases between them. The germline gives CDR1 MNHEY, CDR2 SVGAGI. The CDR3 nucleotides are TGTGCCAGCAGTCCGTCCGGGAACACTGAAGCTTTCTTT. Its protein is CASSPSGNTEAFF.

V and J are TRBV10-3 and TRBJ1-1; 8 nucleotides match TRBD1. V gave up 6 bases and J gave up 6 bases; unmatched junction bases: 6. This CDR3 contains 13 residues. CDR1 and CDR2 from the germline V gene are ENHRY and SYGVKD. Here the CDR3 DNA reads TGTGCCATCAGCCAGGGGGCGGAGGCTGAAGCTTTCTTT. This translates into CAISQGAEAEAFF.

The V and J genes are TRBV7-9 and TRBJ2-5, with 10 bases matching TRBD1. J gave up 5 bases and V 6 bases, and 6 bases lay outside the gene matches. CDR3 length: 14 amino acids. The germline CDR1 and CDR2 sequences are SEHNR and FQNEAQ (reference sequence). The CDR3 here is CASRRQGAGETQYF. The CDR3 DNA is TGTGCCAGCAGGAGACAGGGGGCAGGCGAGACCCAGTACTTC.

The J gene is TRBJ1-1, the V gene TRBV27; the match to TRBD1 covers 9 bases. The CDR3 is 19 residues long. Germline CDR1 reads MNHEY; CDR2 reads SMNVEV (reference sequence). The junction had 18 bases not matched to a gene; V was cut back by 4 bases and J by 3 bases. CDR3: CASSSSGGFQNRGHTEAFF. CDR3 coding DNA: TGTGCCAGCAGTTCCTCGGGGGGCTTTCAAAACAGGGGGCACACTGAAGCTTTCTTT.

The rearrangement uses TRBV18 and TRBJ1-2; no reliable D call. The CDR3 sequence is 15 residues long. CDR1 and CDR2 from the germline V gene are KGHSH and LQKENI. V lost 5 bases to trimming and J lost 0 bases, with 13 bases between them. DNA of the CDR3: TGTGCCAGCTCAGATTCCACCACAGCTAACTATGGCTACACCTTC. Encoded protein: CASSDSTTANYGYTF.

The rearrangement links TRBV19 to TRBJ2-5; 9 bases match TRBD1. After removal of 5 bases from V and 5 bases from J, the junction contained 6 bases not matched to a gene. This CDR3 is built from 14 residues. Germline V gives CDR1 LNHDA, CDR2 SQIVND (reference sequence). CDR3 sequence (DNA): TGTGCCAGTAGTTCCACAGGGGGCGTGGAGACCCAGTACTTC. The encoded protein is CASSSTGGVETQYF.

The chain links TRBV4-1 to TRBJ1-2; tentative D call: TRBD1 (6 bases). The CDR3 is 18 residues long. Germline CDR1 MGHRA, CDR2 YSYEKL. Between the trimmed V and J ends, which lost 0 bases and 0 bases, there was a span of 17 bases. The CDR3 coding sequence is TGCGCCAGCAGCCAAGATCGGGGGGCCGCAGCAACTAACTATGGCTACACCTTC. It is translated as CASSQDRGAAATNYGYTF.

The J gene is TRBJ2-3, the V gene TRBV21-1; TRBD2 is the table's D call, not checked against the DNA. TRBV21-1 is assigned pseudogene status. CDR3 length: 12 amino acids. CDR3 loop: CASHLGADTQYF. DNA for the CDR3: TGTGCCAGCCACCTCGGGGCAGATACGCAGTATTTT.

The rearrangement uses TRBV30 and TRBJ1-2; possibly TRBD1 for D (5 bases). The ends were cut back, 2 bases at V and 8 bases at J, with 15 bases in the middle. The CDR3 is 13 amino acids. Germline lookup yields CDR1 GTSNPN and CDR2 SVGIG (reference sequence). The DNA for the CDR3 is TGTGCCTGGAGTTTTGTTTCGGGGGGAGGCTACACCTTC. It translates to CAWSFVSGGGYTF.